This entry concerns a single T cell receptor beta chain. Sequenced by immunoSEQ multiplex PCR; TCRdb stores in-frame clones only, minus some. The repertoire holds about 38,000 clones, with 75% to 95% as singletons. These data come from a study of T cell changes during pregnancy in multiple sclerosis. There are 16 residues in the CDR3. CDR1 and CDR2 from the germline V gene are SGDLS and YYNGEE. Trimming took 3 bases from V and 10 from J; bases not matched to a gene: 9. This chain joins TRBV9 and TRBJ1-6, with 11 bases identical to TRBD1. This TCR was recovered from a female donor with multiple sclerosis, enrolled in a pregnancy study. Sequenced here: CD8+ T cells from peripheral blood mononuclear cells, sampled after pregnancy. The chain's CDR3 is CASSAGQGGGKSPLHF. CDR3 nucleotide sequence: TGTGCCAGCAGCGCGGGACAGGGGGGAGGTAAATCACCCCTCCACTTT.